This T cell receptor beta chain originates from a study of T cells in Graves' hyperthyroidism and ophthalmopathy. This clonotype was counted at least ten times. Antigen: not known. Germline lookup yields CDR1 GTSNPN and CDR2 SVGIG (reference sequence). V was pared by 3 bases and J by 5 bases, with 4 bases of the junction left unmatched. CDR3 length: 13 residues. General study points: Researchers found most expanded thyroid clonotypes above 0.001 in blood as well. Prediction of ophthalmopathy progression came a median approximately 6.6 months pre-onset.

RNA transcripts served as the template for amplifying TCR beta CDR3 regions. First-round RT-PCR with HTBI primers amplified the TCR CDR3 region. TCRdb re-called the multiplex PCR reads through MiXCR, storing one row per CDR3 protein. Of about 270,000 distinct CDR3 sequences listed, approximately 20% are singletons. Sequenced input: blood. This clonotype was sampled from a man younger than 40 with Graves' ophthalmopathy. The V call is TRBV30, the J call TRBJ2-7; 10 nucleotides match TRBD1. The CDR3 nucleotides are TGTGCCTGGAGGGGGACAGGGGTTCACGAGCAGTACTTC. Its protein is CAWRGTGVHEQYF.